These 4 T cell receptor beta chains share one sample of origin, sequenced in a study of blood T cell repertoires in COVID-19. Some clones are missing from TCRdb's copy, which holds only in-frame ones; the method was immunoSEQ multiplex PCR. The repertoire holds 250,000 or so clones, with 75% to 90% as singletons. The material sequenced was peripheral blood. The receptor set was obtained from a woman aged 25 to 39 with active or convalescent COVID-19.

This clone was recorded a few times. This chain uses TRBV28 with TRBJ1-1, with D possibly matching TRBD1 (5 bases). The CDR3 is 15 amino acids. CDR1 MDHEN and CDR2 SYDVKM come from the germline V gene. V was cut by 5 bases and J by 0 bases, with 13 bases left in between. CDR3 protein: CASSRVGTVNTEAFF. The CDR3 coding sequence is TGTGCCAGCAGTCGTGTAGGGACTGTGAACACTGAAGCTTTCTTT. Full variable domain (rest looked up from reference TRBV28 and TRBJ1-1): DVKVTQSSRYLVKRTGEKVFLECVQDMDHENMFWYRQDPGLGLRLIYFSYDVKMKEKGDIPEGYSVSREKKERFSLILESASTNQTSMYLCASSRVGTVNTEAFFGQGTRLTVV.

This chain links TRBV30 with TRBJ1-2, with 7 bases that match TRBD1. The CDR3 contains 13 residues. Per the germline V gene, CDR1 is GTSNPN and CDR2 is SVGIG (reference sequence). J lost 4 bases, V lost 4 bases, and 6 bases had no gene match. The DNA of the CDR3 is TGTGCCTGGAATGCAGGGGGTGGCTATGGCTACACCTTC. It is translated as CAWNAGGGYGYTF.

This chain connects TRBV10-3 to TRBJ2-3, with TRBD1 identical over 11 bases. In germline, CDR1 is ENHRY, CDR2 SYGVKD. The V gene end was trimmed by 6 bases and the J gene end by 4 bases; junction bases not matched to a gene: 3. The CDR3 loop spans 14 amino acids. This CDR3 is CAISPGQGADTQYF. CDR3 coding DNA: TGTGCCATCAGCCCGGGACAGGGGGCAGATACGCAGTATTTT.

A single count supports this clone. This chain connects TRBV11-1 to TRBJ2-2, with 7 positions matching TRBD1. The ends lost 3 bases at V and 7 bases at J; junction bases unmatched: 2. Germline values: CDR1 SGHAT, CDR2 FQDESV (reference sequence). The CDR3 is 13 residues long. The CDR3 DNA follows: TGTGCCAGCAGCTTCGACAGGGTCGGGGAGCTGTTTTTT. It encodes CASSFDRVGELFF. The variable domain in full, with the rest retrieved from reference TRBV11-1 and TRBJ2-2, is EAEVAQSPRYKITEKSQAVAFWCDPISGHATLYWYRQILGQGPELLVQFQDESVVDDSQLPKDRFSAERLKGVDSTLKIQPAELGDSAMYLCASSFDRVGELFFGEGSRLTVL.